Sequencing of this T cell receptor beta chain was carried out in a study of regulatory T cells in long-lasting Graves disease. Overall study context: For a period under 3 months, newly diagnosed Graves' patients had taken antithyroid drugs.

Trimming shortened V by 2 bases and J by 0 bases, and 13 bases separated the two germline ends. Germline CDR1 MGHDK, CDR2 SYGVNS. This CDR3 is built from 16 residues. CDR3-region Arm-PCR and iRepertoire HTBI primers produced the TCR beta libraries. MiXCR, run by TCRdb on the multiplex PCR reads, gives a single entry per CDR3 protein. Found here are hundreds of thousands of distinct CDR3 sequences, about 16% of them singletons; the top ten hold roughly 18%. Time point denoted: newly diagnosed GD, antithyroid drugs for less than 3 months. From RNA extracted from PBMCs, the TCR library was made. The sample was also linked to a second study, of T cells in Graves' hyperthyroidism and ophthalmopathy.

The chain has TRBV25-1 and TRBJ2-5; D is possibly TRBD2 (6 bases). This clonotype was sampled from a woman aged 30 to 39 with Graves disease. The specimen comprised peripheral blood mononuclear cells (PBMCs), sampled at new diagnosis, from a patient treated with antithyroid drugs. CDR3 coding DNA: TGTGCCAGCAGTGAAGGGGTTAGCGGTGACCAAGAGACCCAGTACTTC. It specifies CASSEGVSGDQETQYF.